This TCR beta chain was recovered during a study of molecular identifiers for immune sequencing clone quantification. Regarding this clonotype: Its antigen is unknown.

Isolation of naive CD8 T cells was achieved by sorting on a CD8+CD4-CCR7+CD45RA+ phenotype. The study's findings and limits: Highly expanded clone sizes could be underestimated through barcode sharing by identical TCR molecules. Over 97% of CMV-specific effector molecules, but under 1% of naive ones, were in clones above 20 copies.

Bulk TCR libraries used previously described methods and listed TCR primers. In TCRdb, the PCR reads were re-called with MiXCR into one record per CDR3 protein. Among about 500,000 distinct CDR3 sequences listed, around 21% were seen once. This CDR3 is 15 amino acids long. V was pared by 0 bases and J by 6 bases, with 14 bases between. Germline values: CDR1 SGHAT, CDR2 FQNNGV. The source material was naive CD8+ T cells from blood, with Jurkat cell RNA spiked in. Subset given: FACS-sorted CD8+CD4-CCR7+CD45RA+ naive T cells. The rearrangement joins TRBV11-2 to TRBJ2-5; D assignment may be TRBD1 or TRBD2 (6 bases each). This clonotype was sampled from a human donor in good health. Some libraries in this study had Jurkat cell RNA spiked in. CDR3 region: CASSLDGGGMQTQYF. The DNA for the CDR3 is TGTGCCAGCAGCTTAGATGGAGGGGGGATGCAGACCCAGTACTTC.